This T cell receptor (beta chain) was recorded in a study of blood T cell repertoires in COVID-19. On the study more broadly: From the United States, Italy and Spain came samples of acute and convalescent COVID-19. The analysed material was cDNA or gDNA that came from T cells, B-cell-depleted T cells, or PBMCs.

As processed by the authors: The authors estimated nucleated cell counts from reference gene primer amplification. Libraries were prepared by immunoSEQ multiplex PCR; TCRdb keeps only in-frame clonotypes and omits some of them. D and trimming were read from the DNA, whereas the V and J calls and clone size are those reported in that table. The table has 200,000 or so clones, roughly 84% seen once. V was shortened by 7 bases and J by 1 base, with 13 bases between the two germline ends. The CDR3 has 14 amino acids. The germline V gene has CDR1 WNHNN and CDR2 SYGVQD (reference sequence). The chain joins TRBV10-1 to TRBJ2-5; no firm D call. This TCR was sampled from a woman in her twenties or thirties who had recovered from COVID-19. What was sequenced was peripheral blood. The CDR3 DNA reads TGCGCCAGCACCAACGTATGCGTCCAAGAGACCCAGTACTTC. Translating gives CASTNVCVQETQYF.